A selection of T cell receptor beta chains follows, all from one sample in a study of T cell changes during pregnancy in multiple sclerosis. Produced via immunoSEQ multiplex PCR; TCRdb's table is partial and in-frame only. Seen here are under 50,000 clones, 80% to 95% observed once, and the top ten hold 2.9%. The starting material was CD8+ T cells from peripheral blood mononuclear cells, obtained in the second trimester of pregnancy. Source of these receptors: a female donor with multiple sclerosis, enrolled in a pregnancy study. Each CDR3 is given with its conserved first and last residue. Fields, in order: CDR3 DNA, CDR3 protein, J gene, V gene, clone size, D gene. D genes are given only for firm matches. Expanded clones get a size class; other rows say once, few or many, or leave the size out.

CDR3nt: TGTGCCAGCAGCGTTGGGCTTTACTATGGCTACACCTTC
CDR3aa: CASSVGLYYGYTF
j_gene: TRBJ1-2
v_gene: TRBV9
abundance: -
d_gene: -

CDR3nt: TGTGCCAGCAGCCGAGGAGGGAGCTCCTACAATGAGCAGTTCTTC
CDR3aa: CASSRGGSSYNEQFF
j_gene: TRBJ2-1
v_gene: TRBV5-5
abundance: once
d_gene: -

CDR3nt: TGTGCCAGCAGTTTAGGGACAGGGTCTTGGGGAGAGACCCAGTACTTC
CDR3aa: CASSLGTGSWGETQYF
j_gene: TRBJ2-5
v_gene: TRBV28
abundance: -
d_gene: TRBD1

CDR3nt: TGTGCCAGCAGCTTATGGGGCCCCTCCGACGATATCCAGAAAGCTTTCTTT
CDR3aa: CASSLWGPSDDIQKAFF
j_gene: TRBJ1-1
v_gene: TRBV7-9
abundance: -
d_gene: -

CDR3nt: TGTGCCAGCAGCCACAGGGGGGCCCGTAGGACTGAAGCTTTCTTT
CDR3aa: CASSHRGARRTEAFF
j_gene: TRBJ1-1
v_gene: TRBV25-1
abundance: few
d_gene: TRBD1

CDR3nt: TGTGCCAGCAGTGAATTCAGAACAGATACGCAGTATTTT
CDR3aa: CASSEFRTDTQYF
j_gene: TRBJ2-3
v_gene: TRBV2
abundance: -
d_gene: -

CDR3nt: TGTGCCTGCCGACTAACGGGGGAGAATGAGCAGTTCTTC
CDR3aa: CACRLTGENEQFF
j_gene: TRBJ2-1
v_gene: TRBV25-1
abundance: -
d_gene: -

CDR3nt: TGTGCCAGCAGCAGATTCGGACAGGGCACAGATACGCAGTATTTT
CDR3aa: CASSRFGQGTDTQYF
j_gene: TRBJ2-3
v_gene: TRBV2
abundance: -
d_gene: TRBD1

CDR3nt: TGTGCCAGCAGTATTCAGGGGGCTAATGAAAAACTGTTTTTT
CDR3aa: CASSIQGANEKLFF
j_gene: TRBJ1-4
v_gene: TRBV6-6
abundance: -
d_gene: TRBD1

CDR3nt: TGTGCCAGCAGTTATACCCAGGACAGGGCGGGCAATCAGCCCCAGCATTTT
CDR3aa: CASSYTQDRAGNQPQHF
j_gene: TRBJ1-5
v_gene: TRBV2
abundance: -
d_gene: TRBD1

CDR3nt: TGTGCCAGTAGCCGGGACAGGGGAAGCTCCTACGAGCAGTACTTC
CDR3aa: CASSRDRGSSYEQYF
j_gene: TRBJ2-7
v_gene: TRBV19
abundance: once
d_gene: TRBD1

CDR3nt: TGTGCCAGCAGCGTAGCTAACGGGGGGGGTGAGACCCAGTACTTC
CDR3aa: CASSVANGGGETQYF
j_gene: TRBJ2-5
v_gene: TRBV9
abundance: -
d_gene: TRBD2

CDR3nt: TGTGCCAGTAGTATAACTAGCGGGGGGGGAGATACGCAGTATTTT
CDR3aa: CASSITSGGGDTQYF
j_gene: TRBJ2-3
v_gene: TRBV19
abundance: -
d_gene: TRBD2

CDR3nt: TGTGCCTGGAGTGCAGACACCATATATTTT
CDR3aa: CAWSADTIYF
j_gene: TRBJ1-3
v_gene: TRBV30
abundance: -
d_gene: -

CDR3nt: TGTGCCAGCAGACCGGAAGGACTAACTAGGGATACGCAGTATTTT
CDR3aa: CASRPEGLTRDTQYF
j_gene: TRBJ2-3
v_gene: TRBV7-2
abundance: -
d_gene: -

CDR3nt: TGTGCCAGCAGGGAACAGGGGGTTACGCAGTATTTT
CDR3aa: CASREQGVTQYF
j_gene: TRBJ2-3
v_gene: TRBV6-5
abundance: -
d_gene: TRBD1

CDR3nt: TGTGCCAGCAGCCTCCACGCTAGCGAGATCTACGAGCAGTACTTC
CDR3aa: CASSLHASEIYEQYF
j_gene: TRBJ2-7
v_gene: TRBV9
abundance: -
d_gene: -

CDR3nt: TGTGCCAGCAGCTTAGCGGGCGGGAAACATTCCAACACTGAAGCTTTCTTT
CDR3aa: CASSLAGGKHSNTEAFF
j_gene: TRBJ1-1
v_gene: TRBV7-6
abundance: -
d_gene: -

CDR3nt: TGTGCCAGCAGCAAGGGGGGGGGTGAAATCTACGAGCAGTACTTC
CDR3aa: CASSKGGGEIYEQYF
j_gene: TRBJ2-7
v_gene: TRBV9
abundance: -
d_gene: -

CDR3nt: TGTGCCAGCAGCTTGGTTGGGGGCTCTAACTATGGCTACACCTTC
CDR3aa: CASSLVGGSNYGYTF
j_gene: TRBJ1-2
v_gene: TRBV5-4
abundance: -
d_gene: -

CDR3nt: TGTGCCAGCTCAAACCTAGCGGGGGGGCAGGAGACCCAGTACTTC
CDR3aa: CASSNLAGGQETQYF
j_gene: TRBJ2-5
v_gene: TRBV9
abundance: -
d_gene: TRBD2

CDR3nt: TGTGCCAGCAGCCCGACCGGGGGGGGCGAGCAGTTCTTC
CDR3aa: CASSPTGGGEQFF
j_gene: TRBJ2-1
v_gene: TRBV6-5
abundance: once
d_gene: TRBD2

CDR3nt: TGCGCCAGCAGCCAGGGTTTGTTCACGGGGGGTGGCTACACCTTC
CDR3aa: CASSQGLFTGGGYTF
j_gene: TRBJ1-2
v_gene: TRBV4-3
abundance: -
d_gene: -

CDR3nt: TGTGCCAGCAGCCAGCGGTGGCGGGGGGTAGCCAAAAACATTCAGTACTTC
CDR3aa: CASSQRWRGVAKNIQYF
j_gene: TRBJ2-4
v_gene: TRBV11-2
abundance: -
d_gene: TRBD2

CDR3nt: TGTGCCAGCAGCCTCTGGCAGAACTCTGGAAACACCATATATTTT
CDR3aa: CASSLWQNSGNTIYF
j_gene: TRBJ1-3
v_gene: TRBV7-2
abundance: -
d_gene: -

CDR3nt: TGTGCCAGCAGTGAAGGGGGGGGAGGGAATGAGCAGTTCTTC
CDR3aa: CASSEGGGGNEQFF
j_gene: TRBJ2-1
v_gene: TRBV2
abundance: -
d_gene: TRBD2

CDR3nt: TGTGCCAGCAGGGTGGACAGCTCCTACGAGCAGTACTTC
CDR3aa: CASRVDSSYEQYF
j_gene: TRBJ2-7
v_gene: TRBV6-1
abundance: -
d_gene: -

CDR3nt: TGTGCCACCAGCACCCGGACAGGGATCTCTTTGGGAGATTCACCCCTCCACTTT
CDR3aa: CATSTRTGISLGDSPLHF
j_gene: TRBJ1-6
v_gene: TRBV15
abundance: -
d_gene: TRBD1

CDR3nt: TGTGCTTCGAGCGGGGGTTTCAAGGGAGAGACCCAGTACTTC
CDR3aa: CASSGGFKGETQYF
j_gene: TRBJ2-5
v_gene: TRBV27
abundance: -
d_gene: TRBD2

CDR3nt: TGTGCCAGCTGCCAACCGGGACAAGGCTACAATGAGCAGTTCTTC
CDR3aa: CASCQPGQGYNEQFF
j_gene: TRBJ2-1
v_gene: TRBV11-1
abundance: -
d_gene: -

CDR3nt: TGCAGCGTTGTAGAACTAGCGGGCAATGAGCAGTTCTTC
CDR3aa: CSVVELAGNEQFF
j_gene: TRBJ2-1
v_gene: TRBV29-1
abundance: once
d_gene: TRBD2

CDR3nt: TGTGCCAGCAGCTACTACGATCAGCCCCAGCATTTT
CDR3aa: CASSYYDQPQHF
j_gene: TRBJ1-5
v_gene: TRBV7-9
abundance: few
d_gene: -

CDR3nt: TGTGCCAGCAGCTTAGCGCACAGGGGGCAGACTGAAGCTTTCTTT
CDR3aa: CASSLAHRGQTEAFF
j_gene: TRBJ1-1
v_gene: TRBV7-2
abundance: -
d_gene: TRBD1

CDR3nt: TGTGCCAGCAGCCTAACCGGACAGTCTATTGGGAACACCGGGGAGCTGTTTTTT
CDR3aa: CASSLTGQSIGNTGELFF
j_gene: TRBJ2-2
v_gene: TRBV7-3
abundance: -
d_gene: -

CDR3nt: TGTGCCAGCAGCTTGGAGGCGGGAAGCGGGGGAAACACCATATATTTT
CDR3aa: CASSLEAGSGGNTIYF
j_gene: TRBJ1-3
v_gene: TRBV5-5
abundance: once
d_gene: -

CDR3nt: TGCGCCAGCGGTCAGGGGCCCACTGAAGCTTTCTTT
CDR3aa: CASGQGPTEAFF
j_gene: TRBJ1-1
v_gene: TRBV10-2
abundance: few
d_gene: -

CDR3nt: TGTGCCAGCAGCAACACAAGGAACACTGAAGCTTTCTTT
CDR3aa: CASSNTRNTEAFF
j_gene: TRBJ1-1
v_gene: TRBV7-6
abundance: -
d_gene: -